This T cell receptor beta chain is drawn from a study of blood T cell repertoires in COVID-19 (dated by TCRdb to about 2020). Regarding the study in general: Samples from collaborators originated in the United States, Italy and Spain and spanned both the acute and convalescent phases of COVID-19. Subjects who had been exposed to COVID-19, were actively infected with it, or had recovered from it provided the deeply sampled blood TCRbeta repertoires that made up the dataset. The prospective study material was composed of cDNA or gDNA derived from T cells, B-cell-depleted T cells, or PBMCs. Sample metadata almost always included a de-identified subject ID, COVID-19 status, age in years and sex. Where available, HLA class I and class II types were taken from metadata supplied by the sample provider and were not determined by assay-based typing. A freely available public database, intended as a resource for researchers studying the immune response to SARS-CoV-2, is where the repertoires were released. The samples were drawn from two sources: the first 160 participants of the ongoing ImmuneRACE study, and over 950 subjects contributed by 6 global collaborators.

TCRbeta CDR3 regions were amplified from genomic DNA by means of the immunoSEQ Assay, a bias-controlled multiplex PCR. Concerning the study's data processing: Within the assay, amplification of reference gene primers was used to estimate how many nucleated cells each sample contained. To quantify the absolute abundance of each unique TCRbeta CDR3 rearrangement, sequence reads were collapsed and filtered. Productive Simpson clonality was computed per sample as the square root of Simpson's diversity index over productive rearrangements. The source is immuneACCESS, and TCRdb retained only in-frame sequences with V and J called. Part of the clones is not carried over; for the studies checked, unresolved V genes explain less than half of this, and the remainder is unexplained. That table gives V, J and clone size, and the DNA gave D and trimming. The table for this sample lists 40,000 to 55,000 clones; approximately 78% of them were counted only once. Roughly 15% of the sample rests with the top ten.

In this sample, this clone turned up once. Which antigen it targets is not known. Base-call qualities are not available, and no considerably larger clone is one nucleotide away. The germline V gene supplies CDR1 SGHDT and CDR2 YYEEEE. The germline ends are 10 bases apart after V is trimmed by 4 bases and J by 8 bases. The CDR3 contains 12 residues, cysteine and phenylalanine counted. Only the CDR3 portion is preserved as DNA: 36 bases, with reading frame beginning at the first base. Each collaborating institution followed its own protocols to collect whole blood in K2EDTA tubes. Collaborator samples were shipped for TCRbeta analysis as frozen whole blood, isolated PBMCs, or DNA extracted from either sample type. General findings and caveats noted by the study authors: The quantity of clinical and demographic metadata differed by source and by participant and was supplied without curation.

The chain is made from TRBV5-6 and TRBJ2-1; there is no confident call for the D gene. Sequenced material: peripheral blood. The source is a human donor with acute or convalescent COVID-19. The donor label of this sample is uncertain. The CDR3 protein sequence reads: CASSVQLYEQFF. In nucleotide form, the sequence is TGTGCCAGCAGCGTACAATTGTATGAGCAGTTCTTC.